The 32 T cell receptor beta chains below come from one sample, sequenced in a study of blood T cell repertoires in COVID-19. Using immunoSEQ multiplex PCR, the repertoire was profiled, and TCRdb retains in-frame clones only, with some absent. The table includes some 150,000 clones, 75% to 90% detected once. Specimen: peripheral blood. These receptor sequences come from a woman aged 55-69 years with active or convalescent COVID-19.

This chain links TRBV19 with TRBJ1-3, with D possibly being TRBD1 (6 bases). Germline values: CDR1 LNHDA, CDR2 SQIVND (reference sequence). The CDR3 is 12 amino acids. The V end was cut by 7 bases, the J end by 3 bases, with 7 bases between. CDR3 loop: CASKGDGNTIYF. The CDR3 DNA sequence: TGTGCCAGTAAGGGGGATGGAAACACCATATATTTT.

As DNA, the CDR3 is TGTGCCAGTAGTATAGGTTTTCGGGGGGGTCGCAATCAGCCCCAGCATTTT. Protein product: CASSIGFRGGRNQPQHF. The chain couples TRBV19 to TRBJ1-5; D might be TRBD1 (5 bases). V was cut by 1 base and J by 2 bases, with 15 bases left in between. The CDR3 spans 17 residues. CDR1 and CDR2 (germline): LNHDA, SQIVND (reference sequence).

A single count supports this clone. The chain combines TRBV3-1 (or the pseudogene TRBV3-2) with TRBJ1-1, with 7 positions matching TRBD1. Germline V gives CDR1 LGHDT, CDR2 YNNKEL (reference sequence). Unmatched junction bases numbered 9, after V lost 4 bases and J lost 7 bases. The CDR3 is 14 residues long. CDR3 region: CASSLLTGKDEAFF. CDR3 nucleotides: TGTGCCAGCAGCCTTCTGACAGGGAAGGATGAAGCTTTCTTT.

The V gene is TRBV4-1, the J gene TRBJ1-1; 8 positions agree with TRBD1. CDR3 size: 18 residues. J was trimmed by 0 bases and V by 4 bases; bases with no gene match: 13. CDR1 is MGHRA and CDR2 is YSYEKL in the germline V gene. CDR3 in amino acids: CASSPRQGPSNMNTEAFF. For the CDR3, the DNA is TGCGCCAGCAGCCCTCGACAGGGGCCTTCTAATATGAACACTGAAGCTTTCTTT.

V gene TRBV6-5 combines with J gene TRBJ1-1; a weak D match, TRBD1 (5 bases). The CDR3 loop spans 15 amino acids. The V and J ends lost 7 bases and 1 base respectively, with 16 bases between them. CDR1 and CDR2 (germline): MNHEY, SVGAGI. The CDR3 coding sequence is TGTGCCAGCAAACTCCCGACAGCTCCGAACACTGAAGCTTTCTTT. Its translation is CASKLPTAPNTEAFF.

CDR3 protein: CASTGTGKSQPQHF. The CDR3 DNA sequence: TGTGCCAGCACCGGGACAGGGAAGAGTCAGCCCCAGCATTTT. The chain employs TRBV7-2 and TRBJ1-5, with 9 bases lining up with TRBD1. With V trimmed by 7 bases and J by 6 bases, 7 bases remained unmatched. The CDR3 covers 14 residues. CDR1 is SGHTA and CDR2 is FQGNSA in the germline V gene.

The chain joins TRBV11-2 to TRBJ2-7; 8 positions agree with TRBD1. With V trimmed by 1 base and J by 3 bases, 8 bases remained unmatched. The CDR3 sequence is 16 residues long. Germline V gene data show CDR1 as SGHAT and CDR2 as FQNNGV. The CDR3 DNA reads TGTGCCAGCAGCTTAGTCTCGGTGACAGGGGACTACGAGCAGTACTTC. This sequence encodes CASSLVSVTGDYEQYF.

This rearrangement joins TRBV11-2 to TRBJ2-1; D may be TRBD1 (6 bases). Germline assignment: CDR1 SGHAT and CDR2 FQNNGV. CDR3 length equals 15 residues. Trimming removed 5 bases from V and 5 bases from J, with 16 bases in between. The CDR3 DNA reads TGTGCCAGCAGCCCAACCGGGACACCCAACAATGAGCAGTTCTTC. Protein sequence: CASSPTGTPNNEQFF. Full variable domain (rest looked up from reference TRBV11-2 and TRBJ2-1): EAGVAQSPRYKIIEKRQSVAFWCNPISGHATLYWYQQILGQGPKLLIQFQNNGVVDDSQLPKDRFSAERLKGVDSTLKIQPAKLEDSAVYLCASSPTGTPNNEQFFGPGTRLTVL.

The rearrangement uses TRBV30 and TRBJ2-7; tentative D call: TRBD1 (6 bases). This CDR3 is 13 amino acids long. Trimming removed 2 bases from V and 0 bases from J, with 8 bases in between. CDR1 is GTSNPN and CDR2 is SVGIG in the germline V gene (reference sequence). DNA for the CDR3: TGTGCCTGGAGTCTAGGGGGCTCCTACGAGCAGTACTTC. Translation: CAWSLGGSYEQYF. The variable domain in full, with the rest retrieved from reference TRBV30 and TRBJ2-7, is SQTIHQWPATLVQPVGSPLSLECTVEGTSNPNLYWYRQAAGRGLQLLFYSVGIGQISSEVPQNLSASRPQDRQFILSSKKLLLSDSGFYLCAWSLGGSYEQYFGPGTRLTVT.

V and J are TRBV7-3 and TRBJ1-3; D is ambiguous. V was pared by 5 bases and J by 0 bases, with 5 bases between. Germline loops: CDR1 SGHTA, CDR2 FQGTGA. The CDR3 contains 13 residues. CDR3 in DNA: TGTGCCAGCAGCCCAAACTCTGGAAACACCATATATTTT. It translates to CASSPNSGNTIYF.

This sequence joins TRBV9 and TRBJ1-1; a possible D gene is TRBD1 (5 bases). CDR1 is SGDLS, CDR2 YYNGEE, per germline. This CDR3 spans 12 amino acids. V was pared by 4 bases and J by 8 bases, with 12 bases between. The CDR3 DNA is TGTGCCAGCAGCTCATCTGCAGGGGAAGCTTTCTTT. Its protein product is CASSSSAGEAFF. The full variable domain, rest sourced from reference TRBV9 and TRBJ1-1, is DSGVTQTPKHLITATGQRVTLRCSPRSGDLSVYWYQQSLDQGLQFLIQYYNGEERAKGNILERFSAQQFPDLHSELNLSSLELGDSALYFCASSSSAGEAFFGQGTRLTVV.

On this clone: The junction departs from the called germline gene at one end, perhaps through a read error. The chain uses TRBV7-7 and TRBJ2-5; D is possibly TRBD2 (5 bases). This CDR3 is 15 amino acids long. CDR1 is SSHAT, CDR2 FNYEAQ, per germline (reference sequence). For the CDR3, the DNA is TGTGCTAGCAGCGCGGGCCCCCAGAGCCAAGAGACCCAGTACTTC. Translated, it gives CASSAGPQSQETQYF.

This clone came up a few times. The chain joins TRBV15 to TRBJ1-6, with TRBD1 matching over 7 bases. V lost 3 bases to trimming and J lost 9 bases; unmatched junction nucleotides: 8. Germline-derived CDR1 and CDR2 are LNHNV and YYDKDF (reference sequence). The CDR3 runs 15 residues. In DNA, the CDR3 is TGTGCCACCAGCAGGGACCGACAGGGCGGTTCACCCCTCCACTTT. Its translation is CATSRDRQGGSPLHF.

The CDR3 DNA reads as TGTGCCAGCAGCGTCCACAGGGGCGAGCAGTACTTC. Translating gives CASSVHRGEQYF. The gene calls are TRBV21-1 and TRBJ2-7; the D call in the table, TRBD1, was not verified against the DNA. TRBV21-1 is an annotated pseudogene. This CDR3 spans 12 amino acids.

The chain couples TRBV19 to TRBJ1-6, with D possibly matching TRBD1 (6 bases). Germline V gene sequence: CDR1 LNHDA, CDR2 SQIVND (reference sequence). CDR3 length: 18 residues. Trimming left V 4 bases short and J 0 bases short, with 16 bases between. The DNA for the CDR3 is TGTGCCAGTAGTAGGGGACACATTTCCGGCTCCTATAATTCACCCCTCCACTTT. Translating gives CASSRGHISGSYNSPLHF.

V gene TRBV10-3 combines with J gene TRBJ2-7; no clear D gene. In germline, CDR1 is ENHRY, CDR2 SYGVKD. The CDR3 extends over 13 amino acids. V lost 4 bases and J 1 base, leaving 8 bases between the germline ends. As DNA, the CDR3 is TGTGCCATCAGTGGACATGATTCCTACGAGCAGTACTTC. Its protein product is CAISGHDSYEQYF.

This chain uses TRBV27 with TRBJ2-1; the D gene is possibly TRBD2 (7 bases). This CDR3 region has 16 residues. V was pared by 2 bases and J by 2 bases, with 13 bases between. Germline-derived CDR1 and CDR2 are MNHEY and SMNVEV (reference sequence). This CDR3 reads CASSLGRGRPYNEQFF. DNA of the CDR3: TGTGCCAGCAGTTTAGGGCGGGGGCGCCCCTACAATGAGCAGTTCTTC.

The chain joins TRBV7-2 to TRBJ1-2; the D gene is possibly TRBD1 (5 bases). The CDR3 has 13 residues. In germline, CDR1 is SGHTA, CDR2 FQGNSA. V was pared by 1 base and J by 5 bases, with 8 bases between. The DNA for the CDR3 is TGTGCCAGCAGCTTAGTGTCAGGGTATGGCTACACCTTC. Amino acids: CASSLVSGYGYTF.

The chain joins TRBV30 to TRBJ1-1; 10 nucleotides agree with TRBD1. The CDR3 consists of 13 residues. The V segment lost 7 bases and the J segment 2 bases; nucleotides outside the gene matches: 4. Looked up from germline, CDR1 is GTSNPN and CDR2 is SVGIG (reference sequence). CDR3 amino acids: CAYKTGGNTEAFF. The CDR3 nucleotides are TGTGCCTACAAGACAGGGGGCAACACTGAAGCTTTCTTT.

V usage is TRBV7-2 and J usage is TRBJ2-3; the D is unclear. The germline gives CDR1 SGHTA, CDR2 FQGNSA. The CDR3 is made up of 12 amino acids. V was cut by 8 bases and J by 2 bases, with 8 bases left in between. The CDR3 DNA reads as TGTGCCAGCGCTAGATTCACAGATACGCAGTATTTT. Translation: CASARFTDTQYF.

The CDR3 DNA reads as TGTGCCAGCAGCGACGACAGGGGAGGAATCACAGATACGCAGTATTTT. This encodes CASSDDRGGITDTQYF. The chain joins TRBV11-3 to TRBJ2-3, with 8 bases fitting TRBD1. This CDR3 is built from 16 residues. CDR1 and CDR2 (germline): SGHNT, YENEEA. The trim removed 5 bases at V and 2 bases at J, leaving 9 bases unmatched.

The sample holds one count of this clone. The gene calls are TRBV28 and TRBJ1-3; D may be TRBD1 (6 bases). CDR1 and CDR2 from the germline V gene are MDHEN and SYDVKM. The CDR3 totals 16 residues. The germline V and J ends were trimmed by 3 bases and 0 bases, with 12 bases remaining between them. This CDR3 is CASSFRGARSGNTIYF. Here the CDR3 DNA reads TGTGCCAGCAGTTTTCGGGGGGCCCGCTCTGGAAACACCATATATTTT. Supplemented by reference TRBV28 and TRBJ1-3, the full variable domain reads DVKVTQSSRYLVKRTGEKVFLECVQDMDHENMFWYRQDPGLGLRLIYFSYDVKMKEKGDIPEGYSVSREKKERFSLILESASTNQTSMYLCASSFRGARSGNTIYFGEGSWLTVV.

This rearrangement joins TRBV19 to TRBJ2-1; TRBD1 aligns across 7 bases. CDR3 length: 14 amino acids. The V gene end was trimmed by 6 bases and the J gene end by 4 bases; junction bases not matched to a gene: 6. The germline gives CDR1 LNHDA, CDR2 SQIVND (reference sequence). CDR3 amino acids: CASSRQGSYNEQFF. The DNA of the CDR3 is TGTGCCAGTAGCCGACAGGGCTCATACAATGAGCAGTTCTTC.

The chain uses TRBV19 and TRBJ2-1, with 7 bases fitting TRBD1. The ends lost 8 bases at V and 2 bases at J; junction bases unmatched: 6. In germline, CDR1 is LNHDA, CDR2 SQIVND (reference sequence). The CDR3 totals 14 residues. In nucleotides, the CDR3 is TGTGCCAGTCAAGAGGGGGCCGCCTACAATGAGCAGTTCTTC. Translation gives CASQEGAAYNEQFF.

The chain links TRBV7-2 to TRBJ2-5; TRBD1 matches 8 bases. The CDR3 totals 13 residues. The germline gives CDR1 SGHTA, CDR2 FQGNSA. V lost 5 bases and J lost 7; bases outside the gene matches: 6. This CDR3 is CASSIGQGGTQYF. In nucleotides, the CDR3 is TGTGCCAGCAGCATAGGACAGGGCGGGACCCAGTACTTC.

J is TRBJ1-2 and V is TRBV9; D gene unclear. The CDR3 totals 15 residues. The germline V gene has CDR1 SGDLS and CDR2 YYNGEE. V lost 0 bases and J lost 1, with 10 bases in between. The CDR3 DNA is TGTGCCAGCAGCGTAGGGGCCAGCATTAACTATGGCTACACCTTC. It specifies CASSVGASINYGYTF.

The V gene is TRBV5-1, the J gene TRBJ1-6; 7 bases agree with TRBD1. The CDR3 is 14 residues long. V was clipped by 4 bases and J by 4 bases; unmatched bases: 2. Germline lookup yields CDR1 SGHRS and CDR2 YFSETQ. CDR3: CASSLGQYNSPLHF. The CDR3 DNA sequence: TGCGCCAGCAGCCTGGGACAGTATAATTCACCCCTCCACTTT.

The gene calls are TRBV10-3 and TRBJ1-2; D is ambiguous. CDR3 length equals 14 residues. From germline, CDR1 is ENHRY and CDR2 SYGVKD. V lost 0 bases to trimming and J lost 6 bases, with 11 bases between them. The CDR3 protein is CAISESGYRDGYTF. The DNA for the CDR3 is TGTGCCATCAGTGAGTCTGGCTACCGGGATGGCTACACCTTC.

The chain recombines TRBV30 with TRBJ1-2; maybe TRBD1 (5 bases). The CDR3 has 14 residues. Trimming pared 7 bases from V and 0 bases from J, leaving 15 bases between. Germline loops: CDR1 GTSNPN, CDR2 SVGIG (reference sequence). This CDR3 is CAFSAQQANYGYTF. CDR3 nucleotide sequence: TGTGCCTTCTCGGCCCAACAGGCTAACTATGGCTACACCTTC.

As DNA, the CDR3 is TGTGCCAGCAGCGTAGGAAGTAGTTCAGATACGCAGTATTTT. Amino acid sequence: CASSVGSSSDTQYF. The chain carries TRBV9 and TRBJ2-3; D is uncertain. The CDR3 contains 14 residues. Germline assignment: CDR1 SGDLS and CDR2 YYNGEE. V was shortened by 0 bases and J by 4 bases, with 9 bases between the two germline ends.

CDR3 nucleotides: TGTGCCAGCAGCTTACTCGGGGTTCACGAGCAGTACTTC. Translating gives CASSLLGVHEQYF. The V and J genes are TRBV7-9 and TRBJ2-7; a possible D gene is TRBD2 (5 bases). This CDR3 is built from 13 residues. Germline loops: CDR1 SEHNR, CDR2 FQNEAQ (reference sequence). V dropped 2 bases and J dropped 5 bases, with 10 bases sitting between them.

This clone was picked up one time. V gene TRBV18 combines with J gene TRBJ1-6; D is unclear. Germline lookup yields CDR1 KGHSH and CDR2 LQKENI. CDR3 size: 14 residues. V lost 2 bases, J lost 9 bases, and 11 bases lay in between. CDR3 sequence (DNA): TGTGCCAGCTCACCAATGACTGAGAGTTCACCCCTCCACTTT. Its protein is CASSPMTESSPLHF. Full variable domain (remainder filled in from reference TRBV18 and TRBJ1-6): NAGVMQNPRHLVRRRGQEARLRCSPMKGHSHVYWYRQLPEEGLKFMVYLQKENIIDESGMPKERFSAEFPKEGPSILRIQQVVRGDSAAYFCASSPMTESSPLHFGNGTRLTVT.